The clone carrying this T cell receptor (beta chain) was recorded at least ten times. TCRdb called the reads again in MiXCR, with one record for every CDR3 protein. The data show more than 250,000 distinct CDR3 sequences, roughly 13% seen once. V was cut by 5 bases and J by 0 bases, with 14 bases left in between. CDR1 and CDR2 from the germline V gene are SEHNR and FQNEAQ (reference sequence). The CDR3 loop spans 15 amino acids. The data derive from a study of T cell repertoires in cytomegalovirus infection. What was sequenced was PBMCs. The rearrangement uses TRBV7-9 and TRBJ2-7; D ambiguous. The source of this sequence is a human donor in good health (CMV status not recorded). Some clones in this sample may be carry-over from other donors' samples. The CDR3 DNA sequence: TGTGCCAGCAGCCCCGCCCCAGAGAGCTCCTACGAGCAGTACTTC. Its translation: CASSPAPESSYEQYF.